This T cell receptor (beta chain) is drawn from a study of shared clonotypes between healthy human individuals. Regarding the study as a whole: Even with large depth, rarefaction showed that sorted-subset sequencing was incomplete.

Germline CDR1 and CDR2: GTSNPN and SVGIG (reference sequence). The CDR3 length is 11 residues. Deletions cut 5 bases from V and 7 bases from J, with 9 bases between. As to this clone: The antigen is not known.

Study processing details: Junction-only sequences without quality scores came from ImmunoSEQ, so filtering differed. The assay was immunoSEQ multiplex PCR, and TCRdb's table has in-frame clones only and misses some. That table gives V, J and clone size, and the DNA gave D and trimming. The sample holds 950,000 to 1,100,000 clones, about 74% seen once. The sample taken for sequencing was memory CD4+ T cells sorted from blood. Subset specified: CD45RA-negative fraction. The TCR comes from a young man in good health. The chain recombines TRBV30 with TRBJ2-1; D is perhaps TRBD1 or TRBD2 (5 bases each). The chain's CDR3 is CAWDRLNEQFF. CDR3 sequence (DNA): TGTGCCTGGGACAGACTAAATGAGCAGTTCTTC.